Listed here is a single T cell receptor beta chain. Its specificity is unknown. The sample comes from a study of blood T cells in healthy people across ages. General study points: Diversity estimates drawn from one million T cells were deemed underestimates. Getting older went along with TCR beta diversity per million T cells dropping roughly linearly. Unknown CMV status may confound age-related changes in expanded clones.

Primers used in a second PCR of roughly 6 to 12 cycles were a sample-barcoded 5' primer and a J-beta primer mix. TCRdb processed the 5' RACE reads anew with MiXCR; each CDR3 protein has one entry. Among about 780,000 distinct CDR3 sequences listed, around 50% were seen once. The CDR3 contains 18 residues. The germline V gene encodes CDR1 LGHNA and CDR2 YSLEER. The V gene end was trimmed by 0 bases and the J gene end by 4 bases; junction bases not matched to a gene: 11. Healthy individuals of Caucasian origin from Russia, aged roughly 6 to 95, served as donors. V is TRBV4-3 and J is TRBJ2-1; 8 nucleotides align to TRBD1. This TCR was sampled from a man older than 75 in good health. Input material: blood. The CDR3 spells CASSQDTSRDRLYNEQFF. CDR3 bases: TGCGCCAGCAGCCAAGATACCAGCCGGGACAGGTTATACAATGAGCAGTTCTTC.